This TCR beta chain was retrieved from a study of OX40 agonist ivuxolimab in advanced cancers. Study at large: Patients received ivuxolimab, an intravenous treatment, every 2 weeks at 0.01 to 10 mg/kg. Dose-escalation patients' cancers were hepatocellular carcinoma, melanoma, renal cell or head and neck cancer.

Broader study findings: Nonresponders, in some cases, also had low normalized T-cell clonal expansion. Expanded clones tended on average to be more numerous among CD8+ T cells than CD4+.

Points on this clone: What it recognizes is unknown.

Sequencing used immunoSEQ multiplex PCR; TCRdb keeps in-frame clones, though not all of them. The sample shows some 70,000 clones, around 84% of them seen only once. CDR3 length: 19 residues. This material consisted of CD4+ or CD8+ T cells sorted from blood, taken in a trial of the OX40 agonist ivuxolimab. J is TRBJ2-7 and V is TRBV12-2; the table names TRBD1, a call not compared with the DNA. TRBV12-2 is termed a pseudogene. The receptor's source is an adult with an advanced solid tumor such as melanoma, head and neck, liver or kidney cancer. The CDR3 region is CASRSPPRTGYSMSYEQYV. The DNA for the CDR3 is TGTGCAAGTCGCTCCCCCCCGCGAACAGGGTACAGCATGTCCTACGAGCAGTACGTC.